The rows below give T cell receptor beta chains drawn from one sample of a study of T cells in Graves' hyperthyroidism and ophthalmopathy. TCRdb re-derived calls from the multiplex PCR reads in MiXCR, one entry per CDR3 protein. The sample has a few hundred thousand distinct CDR3 sequences, about an eighth seen once. Specimen: blood. These receptors all stem from a woman aged 35 to 49 with Graves' ophthalmopathy. The CDR3 runs from the conserved cysteine through the conserved F or W. A D gene is named only where the DNA matches it firmly. Clone size, where shown, is once, few, many, or a class for clones that have expanded.

>NA|TRBJ2-3|NA|TRBV3-1
CASSGYETASTDTQYF
TGTGCCAGCAGCGGATACGAGACAGCGAGCACAGATACGCAGTATTTT
>NA|TRBJ2-1|few|TRBV10-1
CASSEGGLTEQFF
TGCGCCAGCAGTGAGGGAGGGCTAACAGAGCAGTTCTTC
>TRBD1|TRBJ2-7|NA|TRBV11-2
CASSLVGAGQGFYEQYF
TGTGCCAGCAGCTTAGTTGGAGCGGGACAGGGGTTTTACGAGCAGTACTTC
>NA|TRBJ2-7|NA|TRBV5-5
CASSPTPGTEAYEQYF
TGTGCCAGCAGCCCAACCCCCGGGACGGAAGCCTACGAGCAGTACTTC
>NA|TRBJ2-1|few|TRBV5-6
CASAPSRNPYNEQFF
TGTGCCAGCGCACCATCTAGGAATCCGTACAATGAGCAGTTCTTC
>NA|TRBJ1-1|many|TRBV10-2
CASSGVGTEAFF
TGCGCCAGCAGCGGGGTAGGCACTGAAGCTTTCTTT
>NA|TRBJ1-2|many|TRBV7-9
CASSPSNTGTGGYTF
TGTGCCAGCAGCCCTTCCAATACAGGGACGGGTGGCTACACCTTC
>NA|TRBJ2-2|NA|TRBV15
CATSRDSLITGELFF
TGTGCCACCAGCAGAGATAGTCTAATCACCGGGGAGCTGTTTTTT
>NA|TRBJ1-1|many|TRBV3-1
CASSQGRERRTEAFF
TGTGCCAGCAGCCAGGGTAGGGAGAGGCGCACTGAAGCTTTCTTT
>NA|TRBJ1-3|many|TRBV10-3
CAISEGGPYSGNTIYF
TGTGCCATCAGTGAAGGGGGGCCTTACTCTGGAAACACCATATATTTT
>NA|TRBJ1-1|NA|TRBV20-1
CSARDGTQGPTNTEAFF
TGCAGTGCTAGAGATGGCACCCAGGGGCCAACTAACACTGAAGCTTTCTTT
>TRBD1|TRBJ2-7|few|TRBV29-1
CSVLPGTASYEQYF
TGCAGCGTCCTACCCGGGACAGCTTCCTACGAGCAGTACTTC
>NA|TRBJ2-3|many|TRBV5-6
CASSSPWGRGSTDTQYF
TGTGCCAGCAGCTCCCCATGGGGGAGGGGGAGCACAGATACGCAGTATTTT
>NA|TRBJ1-2|many|TRBV28
CASLNKEATNYGYTF
TGTGCCAGCCTCAACAAGGAGGCCACGAACTATGGCTACACCTTC
>NA|TRBJ2-7|many|TRBV7-2
CASSRGRVSSYEQYF
TGTGCCAGCAGCCGTGGAAGGGTCTCATCCTACGAGCAGTACTTC